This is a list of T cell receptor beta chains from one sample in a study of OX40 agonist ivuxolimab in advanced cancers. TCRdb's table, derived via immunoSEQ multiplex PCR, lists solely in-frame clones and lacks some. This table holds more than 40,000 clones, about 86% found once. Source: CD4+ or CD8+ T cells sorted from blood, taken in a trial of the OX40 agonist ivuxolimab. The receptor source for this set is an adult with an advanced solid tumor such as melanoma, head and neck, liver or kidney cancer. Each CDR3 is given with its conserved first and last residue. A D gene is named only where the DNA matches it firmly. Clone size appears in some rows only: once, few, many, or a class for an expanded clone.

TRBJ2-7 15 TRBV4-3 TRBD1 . CASSPATGGNYEQYF TGCGCCAGCAGCCCCGCGACAGGGGGTAACTACGAGCAGTACTTC
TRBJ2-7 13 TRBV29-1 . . CSVEDGQATEQYF TGCAGCGTTGAAGATGGGCAGGCGACCGAGCAGTACTTC
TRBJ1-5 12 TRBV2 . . CASGYSNQPQHF TGTGCCAGCGGGTATAGCAATCAGCCCCAGCATTTT
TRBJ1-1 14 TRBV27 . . CASIQSSGDTEAFF TGTGCCAGCATTCAGTCGTCTGGGGACACTGAAGCTTTCTTT
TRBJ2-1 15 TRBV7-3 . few CASSLTGARGNEQFF TGTGCCAGCAGCTTAACCGGGGCACGGGGCAATGAGCAGTTCTTC
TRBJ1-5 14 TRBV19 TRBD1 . CASRWTGKNQPQHF TGTGCCAGTAGGTGGACAGGGAAGAATCAGCCCCAGCATTTT
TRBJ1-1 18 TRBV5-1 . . CASSLVYQGLGMNTEAFF TGCGCCAGCAGCTTGGTCTACCAGGGGCTAGGGATGAACACTGAAGCTTTCTTT
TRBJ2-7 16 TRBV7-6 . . CASSLDQGGPSYEQYF TGTGCCAGCAGCTTAGATCAGGGGGGGCCCTCCTACGAGCAGTACTTC
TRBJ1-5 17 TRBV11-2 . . CASSLVGVRGGNQPQHF TGTGCCAGCAGCTTAGTTGGTGTGCGGGGGGGGAATCAGCCCCAGCATTTT
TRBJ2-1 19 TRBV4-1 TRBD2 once CASSQDSGLAGGKYNEQFF TGCGCCAGCAGCCAAGATTCGGGACTAGCGGGAGGCAAGTACAATGAGCAGTTCTTC
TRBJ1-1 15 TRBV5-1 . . CASTQDSGLNTEAFF TGCGCCAGCACTCAGGACTCGGGTTTGAACACTGAAGCTTTCTTT
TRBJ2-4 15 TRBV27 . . CASSLIDGAENIQYF TGTGCCAGCAGTTTAATCGATGGGGCGGAAAACATTCAGTACTTC
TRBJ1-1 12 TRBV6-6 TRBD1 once CASSQGDTEAFF TGTGCCAGCAGCCAGGGGGACACTGAAGCTTTCTTT
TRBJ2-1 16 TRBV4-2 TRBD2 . CASSQDPGLVGNEQFF TGTGCCAGCAGCCAGGATCCGGGACTAGTGGGCAATGAGCAGTTCTTC
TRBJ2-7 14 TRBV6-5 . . CASSSKTGAHEQYF TGTGCCAGCAGTTCAAAGACGGGGGCCCACGAGCAGTACTTC
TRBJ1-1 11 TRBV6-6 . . CASHEETEAFF TGTGCCAGCCACGAAGAGACTGAAGCTTTCTTT
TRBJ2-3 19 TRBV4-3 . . CASSQEPSGAILGTDTQYF TGCGCCAGCAGCCAAGAACCCAGCGGAGCTATCTTAGGCACAGATACGCAGTATTTT
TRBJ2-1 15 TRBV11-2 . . CASSSAWGSYNEQFF TGTGCCAGCAGCTCGGCCTGGGGCTCCTACAATGAGCAGTTCTTC
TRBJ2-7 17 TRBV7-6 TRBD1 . CASSLASRDSYSYEQYF TGTGCCAGCAGCCTTGCCTCTCGGGACAGTTACTCCTACGAGCAGTACTTC
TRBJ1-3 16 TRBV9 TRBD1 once CASSEGDRGLIGTIYF TGTGCCAGCAGCGAAGGGGACAGGGGGTTGATTGGCACCATATATTTT
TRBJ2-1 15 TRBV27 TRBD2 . CASSFTSGSFHEQFF TGTGCCAGCAGTTTCACTAGCGGGAGTTTCCATGAGCAGTTCTTC
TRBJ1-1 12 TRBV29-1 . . CSVEEDRDEAFF TGCAGCGTTGAAGAGGACCGGGATGAAGCTTTCTTT
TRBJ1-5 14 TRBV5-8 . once CASSLAGHPQPQHF TGTGCCAGCAGCTTGGCCGGCCACCCTCAGCCCCAGCATTTT
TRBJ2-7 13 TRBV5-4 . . CASSLGGEDEQYF TGTGCCAGCAGCTTAGGTGGGGAGGACGAGCAGTACTTC
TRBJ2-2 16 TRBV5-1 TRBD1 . CASSPRDRENSGELFF TGCGCCAGCAGCCCAAGGGACAGGGAAAACAGCGGGGAGCTGTTTTTT
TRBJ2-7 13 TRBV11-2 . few CASSLVPEGEQYF TGTGCCAGCAGCTTAGTCCCGGAGGGCGAGCAGTACTTC
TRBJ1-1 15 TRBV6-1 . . CASSEGAERNTEAFF TGTGCCAGCAGTGAAGGGGCAGAGAGGAACACTGAAGCTTTCTTT
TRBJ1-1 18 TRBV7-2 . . CASSLDWQGPWANTEAFF TGTGCCAGCAGCTTAGATTGGCAGGGGCCTTGGGCGAACACTGAAGCTTTCTTT
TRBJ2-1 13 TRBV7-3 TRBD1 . CASGDSYYNEQFF TGTGCCAGCGGGGACAGCTACTACAATGAGCAGTTCTTC
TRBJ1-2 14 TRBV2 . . CASSEALSYYGYTF TGTGCCAGCAGTGAAGCGCTTTCCTACTATGGCTACACCTTC
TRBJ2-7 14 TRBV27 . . CASSFGTSTYEQYF TGTGCCAGCAGTTTTGGGACCTCCACCTACGAGCAGTACTTC
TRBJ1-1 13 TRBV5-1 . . CASSLTENTEAFF TGCGCCAGCAGCCTGACAGAGAACACTGAAGCTTTCTTT
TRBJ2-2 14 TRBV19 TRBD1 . CASSTQGITGELFF TGTGCCAGTAGTACACAGGGGATCACCGGGGAGCTGTTTTTT